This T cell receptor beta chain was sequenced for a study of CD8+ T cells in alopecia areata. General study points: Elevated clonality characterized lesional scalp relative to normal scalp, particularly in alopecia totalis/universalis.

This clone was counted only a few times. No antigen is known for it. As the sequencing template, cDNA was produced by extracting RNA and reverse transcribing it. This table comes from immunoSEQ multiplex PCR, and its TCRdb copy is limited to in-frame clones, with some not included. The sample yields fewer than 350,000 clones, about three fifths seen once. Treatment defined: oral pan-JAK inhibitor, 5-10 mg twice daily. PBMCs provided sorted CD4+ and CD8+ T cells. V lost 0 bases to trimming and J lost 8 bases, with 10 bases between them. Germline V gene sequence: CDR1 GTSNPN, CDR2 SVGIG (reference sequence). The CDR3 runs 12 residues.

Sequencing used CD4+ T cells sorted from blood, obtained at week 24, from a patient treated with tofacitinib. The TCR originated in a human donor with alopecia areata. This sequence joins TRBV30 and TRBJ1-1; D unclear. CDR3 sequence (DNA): TGTGCCTGGAGTGTACAGAAACGCGAAGCTTTCTTT. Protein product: CAWSVQKREAFF.